A selection of T cell receptor beta chains follows, all from one sample in a study of response to subunit inactivated influenza vaccine. TCRdb re-called the RT-PCR reads through MiXCR, storing one row per CDR3 protein. This table holds hundreds of thousands of distinct CDR3 sequences, approximately 14% found once. The sample in question was PBMCs from blood, obtained 14 days before vaccination. Receptors originate from a man in his fifties or sixties who received an inactivated influenza vaccine. CDR3s include the opening cysteine and the closing phenylalanine or tryptophan. The D gene is left open where the match is weak. Only part of the rows carry a size: once, few, many, or a class if the clone is expanded.

abundance,v_gene,d_gene,j_gene,CDR3aa,CDR3nt
few,TRBV4-3,-,TRBJ2-1,CASSQDWRGPTIDEQFF,TGCGCCAGCAGCCAAGATTGGAGAGGACCCACCATCGATGAGCAGTTCTTC
-,TRBV5-1,-,TRBJ2-7,CASKGGGLDYEQYF,TGCGCCAGCAAGGGGGGCGGTCTTGACTACGAGCAGTACTTC
-,TRBV7-9,-,TRBJ2-1,CASTSGEGRYNEQFF,TGTGCCAGCACCTCAGGGGAGGGTCGCTACAATGAGCAGTTCTTC
-,TRBV6-2/TRBV6-3,-,TRBJ2-3,CASSYYGGSDTQYF,TGTGCCAGCAGTTACTACGGGGGTAGTGATACGCAGTATTTT
-,TRBV5-5,-,TRBJ2-1,CASSRTDQSYNEQFF,TGTGCCAGCAGCAGGACAGACCAATCCTACAATGAGCAGTTCTTC
few,TRBV2,-,TRBJ2-2,CASGVAGELFF,TGTGCCAGCGGGGTAGCCGGGGAGCTGTTTTTT
many,TRBV7-9,TRBD1,TRBJ2-1,CASSSYRGLAYNEQFF,TGTGCCAGCAGCTCGTACAGGGGTCTAGCCTACAATGAGCAGTTCTTC
-,TRBV5-6,-,TRBJ2-4,CASSFAGFDKNIQYF,TGTGCCAGCAGCTTTGCAGGGTTCGACAAAAACATTCAGTACTTC
few,TRBV20-1,TRBD1,TRBJ2-5,CSARPPGQGKTQYF,TGCAGTGCTAGACCCCCAGGACAGGGAAAGACCCAGTACTTC
many,TRBV11-1,-,TRBJ2-1,CASSKDGSSYNEQFF,TGTGCCAGCAGCAAGGACGGGAGCTCCTACAATGAGCAGTTCTTC
-,TRBV6-1,TRBD2,TRBJ2-7,CASSSGRAAYEQYF,TGTGCCAGCTCTAGCGGGAGGGCCGCCTACGAGCAGTACTTC
-,TRBV27,TRBD2,TRBJ2-5,CASSLMPSGSGETQYF,TGTGCCAGCAGTTTGATGCCTAGCGGGAGTGGAGAGACCCAGTACTTC
many,TRBV5-1,-,TRBJ2-3,CASSLDGGTDTQYF,TGCGCCAGCAGCTTGGACGGCGGCACAGATACGCAGTATTTT
few,TRBV28,TRBD1,TRBJ2-7,CASSSAGTGPSEQYF,TGTGCCAGCAGTTCCGCCGGGACAGGGCCCTCCGAGCAGTACTTC
many,TRBV20-1,-,TRBJ2-1,CSAREELVTSYNEQFF,TGCAGTGCTAGAGAGGAGCTGGTCACCTCCTACAATGAGCAGTTCTTC
-,TRBV20-1,-,TRBJ2-7,CSARDSGTTYEQYF,TGCAGTGCTAGAGACTCTGGTACCACCTACGAGCAGTACTTC
-,TRBV4-1,-,TRBJ2-2,CASSPQGILSPGELFF,TGCGCCAGCAGCCCTCAGGGGATTCTCAGTCCCGGGGAGCTGTTTTTT
few,TRBV4-2,TRBD2,TRBJ2-3,CASSQGSLAGVEDTQYF,TGTGCCAGCAGCCAAGGCTCCCTAGCGGGAGTTGAAGATACGCAGTATTTT
-,TRBV29-1,TRBD1,TRBJ2-7,CSAGQGTSYEQYF,TGCAGCGCAGGACAGGGCACCTCCTACGAGCAGTACTTC
few,TRBV4-1,-,TRBJ1-2,CANSRSGQTYLYGYTF,TGCGCCAACAGCCGATCAGGACAGACGTATTTATATGGCTACACCTTC
-,TRBV9,-,TRBJ2-1,CASSVVEGVSYNEQFF,TGTGCCAGCAGCGTAGTGGAGGGAGTATCCTACAATGAGCAGTTCTTC
many,TRBV12-3/TRBV12-4,-,TRBJ2-7,CASSLISGEQYF,TGTGCCAGCAGCCTGATCTCAGGCGAGCAGTACTTC
once,TRBV15,-,TRBJ2-1,CATSRDPGVEYNEQFF,TGTGCCACCAGCAGAGATCCCGGGGTAGAATACAATGAGCAGTTCTTC
many,TRBV5-1,TRBD2,TRBJ2-7,CASSKGTSGRGGEQYF,TGCGCCAGCAGCAAGGGAACTAGCGGGAGAGGCGGAGAGCAGTACTTC
few,TRBV4-3,TRBD2,TRBJ2-1,CASSQDSGLAVFNEQFF,TGCGCCAGCAGCCAAGATTCGGGGCTAGCGGTTTTCAATGAGCAGTTCTTC
few,TRBV7-3,TRBD1,TRBJ2-1,CASSSSGTDNEQFF,TGTGCCAGCAGTTCTTCCGGGACAGACAATGAGCAGTTCTTC
many,TRBV11-1,-,TRBJ1-1,CASSFGITMNTEAFF,TGTGCCAGCAGCTTTGGAATAACAATGAACACTGAAGCTTTCTTT
few,TRBV20-1,-,TRBJ2-3,CSARTSVPDTQYF,TGCAGTGCTCGTACTAGTGTCCCAGATACGCAGTATTTT